These 12 T cell receptor beta chains were all obtained from the same sample, sequenced in a study of naive and memory T cell subsets. Study conclusions and caveats: Possibly reflecting memory cells re-expressing CD45RA, a few larger clonotypes occurred in naive repertoires, especially CD8.

The beta constant-region primer was an equimolar mix of two oligonucleotides covering TRBC1 and TRBC2. The ligated cDNA underwent four PCR rounds using SP2 and nested alpha and beta constant-region primers. TCRdb re-derived calls from the UMI-ligation and nested PCR reads in MiXCR, one entry per CDR3 protein. The sample records about 100,000 distinct CDR3 sequences, roughly 14% being singletons. No cognate antigen is known for these TCRs. What was sequenced was naive CD8+ T cells from blood. These receptors came from a human donor in good health.

On this clonotype: No DNA is shown, since the ends of the CDR3 on it are uncertain; the CDR3 is the one TCRdb lists. The chain carries TRBV12-3 or TRBV12-4 and TRBJ1-1. The CDR3 region is 14 residues in length, termini included. CDR3 protein: CASSFGPGYTEAFF.

The V call is TRBV18, the J call TRBJ1-3; no clear D. The CDR3 totals 16 residues. V was trimmed by 2 bases and J by 0 bases, leaving 11 bases between them. From germline, CDR1 is KGHSH and CDR2 LQKENI. The CDR3 coding sequence is TGTGCCAGCTCACCAACATACCGGGACTCTGGAAACACCATATATTTT. Its translation is CASSPTYRDSGNTIYF.

Ten or more counts support this clonotype. The chain carries TRBV14 and TRBJ2-2; 10 nucleotides line up with TRBD2. CDR1 is SGHDN, CDR2 FVKESK, per germline. This CDR3 comprises 15 residues. Losses at the gene ends were 4 bases for V and 5 bases for J; bases not matched to a gene: 4. The CDR3 bases are TGTGCCAGCAGCCTATTGGGACTAGCGACCGGGGAGCTGTTTTTT. Translated, it gives CASSLLGLATGELFF.

This clonotype was observed once. The rearrangement joins TRBV30 to TRBJ2-5; maybe TRBD2 (5 bases). Per germline, CDR1 GTSNPN and CDR2 SVGIG (reference sequence). The CDR3 consists of 15 residues. V shed 2 bases and J shed 2 bases, with 15 bases lying between them. CDR3 in DNA: TGTGCCTGGAGTTCGGGGAGCTCTTCACAAGAGACCCAGTACTTC. Translated, it gives CAWSSGSSSQETQYF.

The genes are TRBV5-5 and TRBJ2-5; 7 bases fit TRBD1. Trimming removed 4 bases from V and 0 bases from J; junction bases left unmatched: 6. This CDR3 has 15 residues. The germline V gene encodes CDR1 SGHKS and CDR2 YYEKEE (reference sequence). The DNA for the CDR3 is TGTGCCAGCAGCCCCGGACAGGCCTACCAAGAGACCCAGTACTTC. Its translation: CASSPGQAYQETQYF. Based on the CDR3 plus reference TRBV5-5 and TRBJ2-5, the full variable domain is DAGVTQSPTHLIKTRGQQVTLRCSPISGHKSVSWYQQVLGQGPQFIFQYYEKEERGRGNFPDRFSARQFPNYSSELNVNALLLGDSALYLCASSPGQAYQETQYFGPGTRLLVL.

The genes are TRBV19 and TRBJ2-4; no clear D gene. The CDR3 totals 16 residues. CDR1 is LNHDA, CDR2 SQIVND, per germline (reference sequence). The ends were cut back, 4 bases at V and 0 bases at J, with 13 bases in the middle. The CDR3 coding sequence is TGTGCCAGTAGTACGGACGGAGAAGTAGCCAAAAACATTCAGTACTTC. Its protein is CASSTDGEVAKNIQYF.

The sample holds a few counts of this clonotype. This chain connects TRBV3-1 to TRBJ1-1; unclear D gene. The CDR3 sequence is 16 residues long. V shed 1 base and J shed 2 bases, with 14 bases lying between them. The V gene's germline CDR1 is LGHDT and CDR2 YNNKEL (reference sequence). CDR3 in amino acids: CASSQAPLWGNTEAFF. The CDR3 DNA follows: TGTGCCAGCAGCCAAGCCCCCCTATGGGGAAACACTGAAGCTTTCTTT.

Many counts were recorded for this clonotype. CDR3 protein: CASSQVGMGVNYGYTF. CDR3 sequence (DNA): TGTGCCAGCAGCCAAGTTGGTATGGGAGTTAACTATGGCTACACCTTC. The chain is built from TRBV14 and TRBJ1-2, with D hard to call. The V end was cut by 1 base, the J end by 1 base, with 13 bases between. The germline V gene encodes CDR1 SGHDN and CDR2 FVKESK. CDR3 length equals 16 residues.

At least ten counts were recorded for this clonotype. This rearrangement joins TRBV4-3 to TRBJ2-1, with 11 bases aligning to TRBD2. This CDR3 has 15 amino acids. Germline CDR1 LGHNA, CDR2 YSLEER. After removal of 6 bases from V and 9 bases from J, the junction contained 10 bases not matched to a gene. The CDR3, as DNA: TGCGCCAGCAGGATAGGACTAGCGGGCAGTCCTGAGCAGTTCTTC. The encoded protein is CASRIGLAGSPEQFF.

The chain employs TRBV6-2 or TRBV6-3 and TRBJ2-5; unclear D gene. The CDR3 is 16 residues long. Trimming removed 5 bases at V and 5 bases at J, with 21 bases between. The germline V gene encodes CDR1 MNHEY and CDR2 SVGEGT. The chain's CDR3 is CASSLLQTRTEETQYF. CDR3 nucleotides: TGTGCCAGCAGTCTACTCCAGACGCGTACGGAGGAGACCCAGTACTTC.

The rearrangement uses TRBV6-5 and TRBJ2-3, with 9 bases fitting TRBD2. This CDR3 comprises 14 residues. Germline loops: CDR1 MNHEY, CDR2 SVGAGI. With 5 bases clipped from V and 6 bases from J, the junction kept 6 bases outside the gene matches. The CDR3 DNA follows: TGTGCCAGCAGTCAGGGACTAGCTAGGGATACGCAGTATTTT. Amino acids: CASSQGLARDTQYF.

This clonotype came up a few times. V usage is TRBV6-6 and J usage is TRBJ2-1; D gene ambiguous. The CDR3 is 14 amino acids. Germline CDR1 MNHNY, CDR2 SVGAGI (reference sequence). V was shortened by 5 bases and J by 5 bases, with 13 bases between the two germline ends. CDR3 sequence: CASSDNSEHNEQFF. CDR3 bases: TGTGCCAGCAGTGACAACTCAGAACACAATGAGCAGTTCTTC.